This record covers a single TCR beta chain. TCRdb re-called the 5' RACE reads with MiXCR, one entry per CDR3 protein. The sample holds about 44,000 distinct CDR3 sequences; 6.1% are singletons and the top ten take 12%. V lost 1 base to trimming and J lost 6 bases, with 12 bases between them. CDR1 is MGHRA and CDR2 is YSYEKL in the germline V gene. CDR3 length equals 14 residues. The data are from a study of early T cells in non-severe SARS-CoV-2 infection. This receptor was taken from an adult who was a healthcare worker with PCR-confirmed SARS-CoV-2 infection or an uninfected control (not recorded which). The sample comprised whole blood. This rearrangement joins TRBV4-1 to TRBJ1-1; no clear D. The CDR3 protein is CASSQGARGAEAFF. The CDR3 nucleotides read TGCGCCAGCAGCCAAGGGGCTCGTGGCGCTGAAGCTTTCTTT.